The 23 T cell receptor beta chains below come from one sample, sequenced in a study of blood T cell repertoires in COVID-19. Clones were read by immunoSEQ multiplex PCR, and TCRdb kept only the in-frame ones, dropping some. Of approximately 31,000 clones in the sample, around 87% were seen once. Sequencing was carried out using peripheral blood. The receptors were gathered from a man aged 55 to 70 with active COVID-19.

The chain is built from TRBV11-2 and TRBJ2-5; 7 bases fit TRBD1. The V gene end was trimmed by 6 bases and the J gene end by 2 bases; junction bases not matched to a gene: 6. CDR1 and CDR2 (germline): SGHAT, FQNNGV. This CDR3 spans 14 amino acids. CDR3 DNA: TGTGCCAGCAGTCGACAGGGTGCGCAAGAGACCCAGTACTTC. Amino acid sequence: CASSRQGAQETQYF. The complete variable domain, with remaining parts taken from reference TRBV11-2 and TRBJ2-5, reads EAGVAQSPRYKIIEKRQSVAFWCNPISGHATLYWYQQILGQGPKLLIQFQNNGVVDDSQLPKDRFSAERLKGVDSTLKIQPAKLEDSAVYLCASSRQGAQETQYFGPGTRLLVL.

This chain links TRBV28 with TRBJ1-1, with 9 bases lining up with TRBD1. The CDR3 loop spans 14 amino acids. The V gene's germline CDR1 is MDHEN and CDR2 SYDVKM. The V gene end was trimmed by 6 bases and the J gene end by 6 bases; junction bases not matched to a gene: 8. The CDR3 sequence is CASRPGQGGPEAFF. CDR3 sequence (DNA): TGTGCCAGCAGGCCGGGACAGGGAGGACCTGAAGCTTTCTTT.

V and J are TRBV5-1 and TRBJ2-1, with a weak D call TRBD1 (6 bases). This CDR3 spans 13 amino acids. V was pared by 7 bases and J by 5 bases, with 13 bases between. Germline lookup yields CDR1 SGHRS and CDR2 YFSETQ. This CDR3 reads CASLGDTDNEQFF. Here the CDR3 DNA reads TGCGCCAGCCTGGGGGACACTGACAATGAGCAGTTCTTC.

This clone has only one observation. This chain uses TRBV27 with TRBJ2-1; weak D call: TRBD1 (5 bases). Per germline, CDR1 MNHEY and CDR2 SMNVEV (reference sequence). V shed 3 bases and J shed 5 bases, with 14 bases lying between them. This CDR3 comprises 15 residues. The CDR3 sequence: CASSFGARSDNEQFF. The CDR3 DNA is TGTGCCAGCAGTTTTGGGGCCCGGAGCGACAATGAGCAGTTCTTC.

The chain has TRBV19 and TRBJ1-6; no reliable D call. Germline CDR1 LNHDA, CDR2 SQIVND (reference sequence). The CDR3 length is 14 residues. V was pared by 5 bases and J by 8 bases, with 13 bases between. Here the CDR3 reads CASSVGRTYSPLHF. DNA for the CDR3: TGTGCCAGTAGTGTTGGCCGGACTTATTCACCCCTCCACTTT.

The chain carries TRBV7-2 and TRBJ2-5; 12 bases match TRBD1. Trimming removed 5 bases from V and 4 bases from J; junction bases left unmatched: 8. Germline V gene data show CDR1 as SGHTA and CDR2 as FQGNSA. The length of the CDR3 is 16 residues. CDR3 sequence reads: CASSRRDRGQGETQYF. The CDR3 coding sequence is TGTGCCAGCAGCCGTCGGGACAGGGGGCAGGGAGAGACCCAGTACTTC. Combining the CDR3 with reference TRBV7-2 and TRBJ2-5 gives the whole variable domain GAGVSQSPSNKVTEKGKDVELRCDPISGHTALYWYRQSLGQGLEFLIYFQGNSAPDKSGLPSDRFSAERTGGSVSTLTIQRTQQEDSAVYLCASSRRDRGQGETQYFGPGTRLLVL.

The gene calls are TRBV11-2 and TRBJ2-3; TRBD1 is a possible D gene (7 bases). This CDR3 is 16 amino acids long. Trimming took 5 bases from V and 2 from J, leaving 17 bases between them. CDR1 is SGHAT and CDR2 is FQNNGV in the germline V gene. CDR3 sequence: CASSRRGRAITDTQYF. DNA of the CDR3: TGTGCCAGCAGCCGGAGGGGGCGGGCAATCACAGATACGCAGTATTTT.

The J gene is TRBJ2-7, the V gene TRBV5-1; 9 bases agree with TRBD1. The CDR3 has 15 amino acids. CDR1 and CDR2 (germline): SGHRS, YFSETQ. V shed 4 bases, J shed 4 bases, and the junction held 9 bases outside the gene matches. The CDR3 sequence is CASSPGPGQGYEQYF. In DNA form, the CDR3 reads TGCGCCAGCAGCCCGGGACCGGGACAGGGTTACGAGCAGTACTTC.

The chain recombines TRBV5-4 with TRBJ2-1; TRBD1 matches at 10 bases. The CDR3 runs to 16 residues. Germline lookup yields CDR1 SGHNT and CDR2 YYREEE (reference sequence). V trimming: 4 bases; J trimming: 6 bases; junction bases outside the gene matches: 10. The DNA of the CDR3 is TGTGCCAGCAGCCCCACCCCCGGGACAGGGGCCAATGAGCAGTTCTTC. It is translated as CASSPTPGTGANEQFF.

This clone has a single count. The J gene is TRBJ2-7, the V gene TRBV27; TRBD2 agrees at 16 bases. Germline trimming cut 5 bases from V and 4 bases from J; bases unmatched to any gene: 5. Germline V lookup: CDR1 MNHEY, CDR2 SMNVEV (reference sequence). The CDR3 contains 16 residues. Here the CDR3 reads CASSKGLAGGPYEQYF. CDR3 DNA: TGTGCCAGCAGTAAGGGACTAGCGGGGGGGCCATACGAGCAGTACTTC.

This clone has a handful of counts. This chain links TRBV7-2 with TRBJ2-3; no firm D call. The CDR3 runs to 15 residues. Germline V gene lookup returns CDR1 SGHTA and CDR2 FQGNSA. Trimming stripped 1 base from V and 2 bases from J, with 10 bases between. CDR3 residues: CASSLVQMLTDTQYF. CDR3 sequence (DNA): TGTGCCAGCAGCTTAGTACAGATGCTCACAGATACGCAGTATTTT.

This chain joins TRBV5-1 and TRBJ2-1; D might be TRBD1 (5 bases). V was clipped by 0 bases and J by 4 bases, with 8 bases between them. CDR1 is SGHRS, CDR2 YFSETQ, per germline. The CDR3 spans 14 residues. CDR3 in DNA: TGCGCCAGCAGCTTGGAGGGGATATACAATGAGCAGTTCTTC. It encodes CASSLEGIYNEQFF.

This chain uses TRBV5-1 with TRBJ1-2; TRBD1 agrees at 7 bases. V was pared by 8 bases and J by 3 bases, with 7 bases of the junction left unmatched. Germline assignment: CDR1 SGHRS and CDR2 YFSETQ. The CDR3 covers 13 residues. CDR3 nucleotide sequence: TGCGCCAGGGGAACCGGGACAGACTATGGCTACACCTTC. Amino acid sequence: CARGTGTDYGYTF.

This sequence joins TRBV7-2 and TRBJ1-2; no reliable D call. V was trimmed by 3 bases and J by 8 bases, leaving 16 bases between them. The CDR3 is 14 residues long. Germline V gene lookup returns CDR1 SGHTA and CDR2 FQGNSA. DNA for the CDR3: TGTGCCAGCAGCTTGTCCCGGGGTATGAACGGCTACACCTTC. Translation: CASSLSRGMNGYTF.

The gene calls are TRBV3-1 (or the pseudogene TRBV3-2) and TRBJ2-5; 12 bases fit TRBD1. V shed 4 bases and J 5 bases; nucleotides not matched to a gene: 8. Germline V gives CDR1 LGHDT, CDR2 YNNKEL (reference sequence). CDR3 length equals 16 residues. As DNA, the CDR3 is TGTGCCAGCAGCCGTCCCGGGACAGGGGGCGGGGAGACCCAGTACTTC. Amino acids: CASSRPGTGGGETQYF.

V is TRBV21-1 and J is TRBJ2-6; the table's D gene call, TRBD2, was not cross checked with the DNA. TRBV21-1 represents a pseudogene. The CDR3 length is 17 residues. In DNA form, the CDR3 reads TGTGCCAGCAGCAAAGAGGGAGGGTGCTCTTGGGCCAACGTCCTGACTTTC. It is translated as CASSKEGGCSWANVLTF.

The V call is TRBV25-1, the J call TRBJ1-3, with D possibly matching TRBD1 (5 bases). CDR3 length equals 16 residues. V lost 4 bases and J lost 0, with 13 bases in between. Germline V gene data show CDR1 as MGHDK and CDR2 as SYGVNS. CDR3 sequence (DNA): TGTGCCAGCAGTGTAACGGGGGGGATCTCTGGAAACACCATATATTTT. Its protein product is CASSVTGGISGNTIYF.

CDR3 loop: CASSMGQGYGYTF. Here the CDR3 DNA reads TGCGCCAGCAGTATGGGACAGGGCTATGGCTACACCTTC. V is TRBV4-3 and J is TRBJ1-2; 9 bases align to TRBD1. There are 13 residues in the CDR3. Germline V gene lookup returns CDR1 LGHNA and CDR2 YSLEER. V was pared by 6 bases and J by 4 bases, with 3 bases of the junction left unmatched.

The chain is built from TRBV13 and TRBJ2-7, with D possibly matching TRBD1 (6 bases). The CDR3 runs to 14 residues. V was clipped by 2 bases and J by 1 base, with 9 bases between them. CDR1 is PRHDT and CDR2 is FYEKMQ in the germline V gene (reference sequence). CDR3 nucleotides: TGTGCCAGCAGCTTAAGACAGGTTTCCTACGAGCAGTACTTC. Residues: CASSLRQVSYEQYF.

The table lists this clone with a count of one. The chain employs TRBV5-4 and TRBJ2-7; a weak D match, TRBD2 (5 bases). CDR3 length equals 15 residues. Between the trimmed V and J ends, which lost 3 bases and 2 bases, there was a span of 15 bases. Germline-derived CDR1 and CDR2 are SGHNT and YYREEE (reference sequence). This chain's CDR3 is CASSSASLNPYEQYF. Written as DNA, the CDR3 is TGTGCCAGCAGCTCGGCTAGCCTCAATCCCTACGAGCAGTACTTC. The entire variable domain, with the rest obtained from reference TRBV5-4 and TRBJ2-7, is as follows: ETGVTQSPTHLIKTRGQQVTLRCSSQSGHNTVSWYQQALGQGPQFIFQYYREEENGRGNFPPRFSGLQFPNYSSELNVNALELDDSALYLCASSSASLNPYEQYFGPGTRLTVT.

CDR3 bases: TGTGCCAGCACCAACTACGAGCAGTACTTC. It is translated as CASTNYEQYF. The V call is TRBV27, the J call TRBJ2-7; D remains ambiguous. Trimming removed 7 bases at V and 3 bases at J, with 4 bases between. CDR1 and CDR2 (germline): MNHEY, SMNVEV (reference sequence). The CDR3 has 10 amino acids.

This clone has just a few counts. The chain is built from TRBV27 and TRBJ2-3, with 10 bases matching TRBD1. V was clipped by 5 bases and J by 0 bases; unmatched bases: 5. The CDR3 is made up of 16 amino acids. The germline CDR1 and CDR2 sequences are MNHEY and SMNVEV (reference sequence). CDR3 loop: CASSPGQGPSTDTQYF. CDR3 nucleotide sequence: TGTGCCAGCAGTCCGGGACAGGGGCCCAGCACAGATACGCAGTATTTT.

The chain recombines TRBV19 with TRBJ1-2, with D perhaps TRBD1 (6 bases). The V gene's germline CDR1 is LNHDA and CDR2 SQIVND (reference sequence). CDR3 length equals 13 residues. V lost 6 bases, J lost 6 bases, and 14 bases lay in between. The CDR3: CASSMYRVDGYTF. CDR3 in DNA: TGTGCCAGTAGCATGTACAGGGTGGATGGCTACACCTTC.